Shown below are 6 T cell receptor beta chains from a single sample sequenced in a study of T cell responses to AZD1222 COVID-19 vaccine. Libraries were prepared by immunoSEQ multiplex PCR; TCRdb keeps only in-frame clonotypes and omits some of them. This table has some 80,000 clones, more than 80% appearing once. This sample comprised peripheral blood, obtained on day 0 of AZD1222 vaccination. These receptor sequences come from an adult in good health.

The gene calls are TRBV6-2 or TRBV6-3 and TRBJ1-4; TRBD1 agrees at 8 bases. The germline CDR1 and CDR2 sequences are MNHEY and SVGEGT. The CDR3 has 17 residues. V shed 6 bases, J shed 4 bases, and the junction held 13 bases outside the gene matches. Here the CDR3 DNA reads TGTGCCAGCAGCCTCCGGGACAGGACTCCTGGTAATGAAAAACTGTTTTTT. It encodes CASSLRDRTPGNEKLFF.

This clone was observed a few times. This chain uses TRBV7-2 with TRBJ1-4, with D possibly TRBD1 on 6 matching bases. V dropped 5 bases and J dropped 3 bases, with 10 bases sitting between them. The CDR3 length is 14 residues. Germline V gene sequence: CDR1 SGHTA, CDR2 FQGNSA. CDR3 coding DNA: TGTGCCAGCAGCATCCAGGGGTCTAATGAAAAACTGTTTTTT. Protein product: CASSIQGSNEKLFF.

The V call is TRBV30, the J call TRBJ1-6; TRBD1 aligns across 9 bases. The CDR3 consists of 15 residues. The V and J ends lost 4 bases and 10 bases, in that order; junction bases with no gene match: 11. The germline gives CDR1 GTSNPN, CDR2 SVGIG (reference sequence). The CDR3: CAWTSRDRVKSPLHF. The CDR3 nucleotides are TGTGCCTGGACGTCCCGGGACAGGGTGAAATCACCCCTCCACTTT.

V usage is TRBV7-3 and J usage is TRBJ2-1; D is uncertain. This CDR3 has 13 residues. Per the germline V gene, CDR1 is SGHTA and CDR2 is FQGTGA. Trimming removed 5 bases at V and 6 bases at J, with 11 bases between. The CDR3 loop reads CASSIGPGNEQFF. As DNA, the CDR3 is TGTGCCAGCAGCATAGGGCCTGGCAATGAGCAGTTCTTC.

The chain is built from TRBV18 and TRBJ2-7, with D perhaps matching TRBD1 (5 bases). The V end was cut by 1 base, the J end by 5 bases, with 12 bases between. Germline CDR1 reads KGHSH; CDR2 reads LQKENI. The length of the CDR3 is 14 residues. CDR3 region: CASSPRAGQNEQYF. The CDR3 DNA is TGTGCCAGCTCACCACGAGCAGGACAAAACGAGCAGTACTTC.

This chain joins TRBV10-3 and TRBJ1-3; TRBD1 matches at 10 bases. Germline V gene sequence: CDR1 ENHRY, CDR2 SYGVKD. This CDR3 contains 17 residues. Trimming took 3 bases from V and 3 from J; bases not matched to a gene: 8. CDR3: CAISDGDRGSFGNTIYF. In nucleotides, the CDR3 is TGTGCCATCAGTGATGGGGACAGGGGTTCATTTGGAAACACCATATATTTT.